These 6 T cell receptor beta chains were all obtained from the same sample, sequenced in a study of resident and recirculating memory T cells in vitiligo. Sequencing used immunoSEQ multiplex PCR; TCRdb keeps in-frame clones, though not all of them. Of approximately 69,000 clones listed, just over 90% are singletons. Material: blood. The receptor set was obtained from a male donor with vitiligo.

The chain has TRBV14 and TRBJ2-7; 7 nucleotides line up with TRBD2. The length of the CDR3 is 16 residues. Germline-derived CDR1 and CDR2 are SGHDN and FVKESK. V dropped 0 bases and J dropped 0; count of bases not matched to a gene: 5. CDR3 sequence: CASSQDTAGSSYEQYF. The DNA for the CDR3 is TGTGCCAGCAGCCAAGATACAGCGGGGAGCTCCTACGAGCAGTACTTC.

This chain uses TRBV29-1 with TRBJ2-7; weak D call: TRBD2 (5 bases). V was trimmed by 3 bases and J by 2 bases, leaving 11 bases between them. Germline V gene data show CDR1 as SQVTM and CDR2 as ANQGSEA. The CDR3 loop spans 13 amino acids. CDR3 DNA: TGCAGCGTTGAGGGGAGATTCACCTACGAGCAGTACTTC. As protein: CSVEGRFTYEQYF.

The rearrangement links TRBV6-4 to TRBJ2-1; 12 bases map to TRBD2. Trimming cost V 4 bases and J 7 bases; bases outside gene matches: 5. The CDR3 sequence is 15 residues long. Germline CDR1 is MRHNA and CDR2 is SNTAGT. The DNA of the CDR3 is TGTGCCAGCAGTGTACTAGCGGGGGGACAAAATGAGCAGTTCTTC. Amino acids: CASSVLAGGQNEQFF.

This clone was seen a single time. DNA for the CDR3: TGTGCCAGCAGTGAAGCCCGGCAAGAGACCCAGTACTTC. Its protein is CASSEARQETQYF. The chain joins TRBV6-1 to TRBJ2-5; D is undetermined. V was clipped by 0 bases and J by 2 bases, with 4 bases between them. Germline V gives CDR1 MNHNS, CDR2 SASEGT. The CDR3 is 13 residues long.

This clone was observed once. V and J are TRBV10-3 and TRBJ2-5; 7 nucleotides match TRBD1. Germline V gene lookup returns CDR1 ENHRY and CDR2 SYGVKD. The CDR3 is 13 amino acids. V was clipped by 5 bases and J by 5 bases; unmatched bases: 5. CDR3 residues: CAISTGDIETQYF. In DNA, the CDR3 is TGTGCCATCAGTACAGGGGACATCGAGACCCAGTACTTC.

The genes are TRBV12-5 and TRBJ2-1; perhaps TRBD1 as D (6 bases). The germline gives CDR1 LGHNT, CDR2 FRNRAP. The CDR3 spans 15 residues. Trimming left V 1 base short and J 4 bases short, with 11 bases between. The CDR3 loop is CASGLDRAAYNEQFF. The CDR3 nucleotides read TGTGCTAGTGGTTTGGACAGGGCAGCTTACAATGAGCAGTTCTTC.